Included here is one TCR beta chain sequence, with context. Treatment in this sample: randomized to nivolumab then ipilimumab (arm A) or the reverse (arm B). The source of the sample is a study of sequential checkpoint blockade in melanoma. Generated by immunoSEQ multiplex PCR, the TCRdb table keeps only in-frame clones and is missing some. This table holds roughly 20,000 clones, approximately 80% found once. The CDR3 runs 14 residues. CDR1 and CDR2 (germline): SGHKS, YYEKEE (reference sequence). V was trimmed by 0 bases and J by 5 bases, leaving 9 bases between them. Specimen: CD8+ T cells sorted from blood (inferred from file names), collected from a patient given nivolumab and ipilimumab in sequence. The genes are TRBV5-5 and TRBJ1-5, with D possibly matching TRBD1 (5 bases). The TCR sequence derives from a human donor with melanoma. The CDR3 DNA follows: TGTGCCAGCAGCTTGGAAGGGGCTTATCAGCCCCAGCATTTT. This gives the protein CASSLEGAYQPQHF.